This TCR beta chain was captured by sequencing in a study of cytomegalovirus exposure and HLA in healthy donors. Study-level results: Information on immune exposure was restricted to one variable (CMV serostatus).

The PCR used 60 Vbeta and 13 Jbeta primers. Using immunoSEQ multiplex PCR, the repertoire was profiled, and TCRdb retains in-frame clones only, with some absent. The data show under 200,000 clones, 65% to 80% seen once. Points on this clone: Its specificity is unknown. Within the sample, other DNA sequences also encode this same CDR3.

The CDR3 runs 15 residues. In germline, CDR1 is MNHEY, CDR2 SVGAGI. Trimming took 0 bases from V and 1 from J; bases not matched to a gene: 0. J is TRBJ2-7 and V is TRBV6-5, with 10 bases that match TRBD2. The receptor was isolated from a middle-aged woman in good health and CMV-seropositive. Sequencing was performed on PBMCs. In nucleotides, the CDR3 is TGTGCCAGCAGTTACTCACTAGCGGGATCCTACGAGCAGTACTTC. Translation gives CASSYSLAGSYEQYF.